These 24 T cell receptor beta chains were all obtained from the same sample, sequenced in a study of T-cell reconstitution after alpha-beta-depleted transplantation in children. The authors prepared the TCRbeta library with unique molecular identifiers. In TCRdb, the PCR reads were re-called with MiXCR into one record per CDR3 protein. The sample consists of over 400,000 distinct CDR3 sequences, roughly an eighth of them appearing once. Source: PBMCs from the stem cell graft donor, taken from the stem cell graft. Receptors were obtained from a human donor who donated a stem cell graft to a child with combined immunodeficiency.

The chain combines TRBV2 with TRBJ2-1, with TRBD1 matching 7 bases. After removal of 5 bases from V and 7 bases from J, the junction contained 8 bases not matched to a gene. CDR1 is SNHLY and CDR2 is FYNNEI in the germline V gene. The CDR3 spans 14 residues. The CDR3 bases are TGTGCCAGCAGTACCCGACAGGGTGAGAATGAGCAGTTCTTC. As protein: CASSTRQGENEQFF.

The chain links TRBV4-3 to TRBJ2-1; D is uncertain. Germline CDR1 and CDR2: LGHNA and YSLEER. The CDR3 totals 15 residues. V shed 0 bases and J shed 4 bases, with 10 bases lying between them. CDR3 loop: CASSQEGSNYNEQFF. The CDR3 DNA reads TGCGCCAGCAGCCAAGAGGGTTCCAATTACAATGAGCAGTTCTTC.

In its sample, this clonotype was seen many times. The chain carries TRBV28 and TRBJ2-5; 9 nucleotides match TRBD1. Germline V CDR1 and CDR2: MDHEN, SYDVKM. This CDR3 is 16 amino acids long. The CDR3: CAHGPETGGTGETQYF. The CDR3 DNA reads TGTGCACACGGGCCGGAGACAGGGGGTACTGGTGAGACCCAGTACTTC.

The chain is built from TRBV7-8 and TRBJ2-2; D unresolved. The length of the CDR3 is 15 residues. Germline V gene sequence: CDR1 SGHVS, CDR2 FQNEAQ. V gave up 2 bases and J gave up 6 bases, with 13 bases separating them. The CDR3 nucleotides are TGTGCCAGCAGCTTAATAGGGATGGGTGCCGGGGAGCTGTTTTTT. It encodes CASSLIGMGAGELFF.

The CDR3 here is CASSLFPQGTNTGELFF. For the CDR3, the DNA is TGTGCCAGCAGCTTATTTCCACAGGGGACCAACACCGGGGAGCTGTTTTTT. The chain couples TRBV11-3 to TRBJ2-2; 7 bases match TRBD1. This CDR3 is built from 17 residues. Germline loops: CDR1 SGHNT, CDR2 YENEEA. The trim removed 2 bases at V and 2 bases at J, leaving 8 bases unmatched.

The CDR3 region is CASSQDFVGTGNEQFF. CDR3 nucleotide sequence: TGCGCCAGCAGCCAAGATTTTGTAGGGACGGGCAATGAGCAGTTCTTC. The rearrangement uses TRBV4-3 and TRBJ2-1; either TRBD1 or TRBD2 may fit D (5 bases each). This CDR3 is built from 16 residues. Germline CDR1 is LGHNA and CDR2 is YSLEER. V was shortened by 0 bases and J by 6 bases, with 15 bases between the two germline ends.

The CDR3 DNA reads as TGTGCCAGCAGCCCCCGGCTTGGAGCCTCACGGGCCTACGAGCAGTACTTC. It specifies CASSPRLGASRAYEQYF. The chain carries TRBV5-6 and TRBJ2-7; D remains ambiguous. Germline CDR1 is SGHDT and CDR2 is YYEEEE. There are 17 residues in the CDR3. With 4 bases removed from V and 2 bases from J, the gap between germline ends came to 22 bases.

The rearrangement links TRBV7-2 to TRBJ2-7, with TRBD1 matching over 10 bases. CDR3 size: 15 residues. Trimming took 0 bases from V and 6 from J; bases not matched to a gene: 5. Germline loops: CDR1 SGHTA, CDR2 FQGNSA. CDR3 DNA: TGTGCCAGCAGCTTAGCAGTGGGACAGGGGACCGAGCAGTACTTC. It codes for CASSLAVGQGTEQYF.

The CDR3 here is CASSWSSLNTGELFF. The CDR3 DNA reads TGCGCCAGCAGCTGGTCCAGCCTGAACACCGGGGAGCTGTTTTTT. The V and J genes are TRBV5-1 and TRBJ2-2, with D unresolved. This CDR3 has 15 residues. Germline CDR1 and CDR2: SGHRS and YFSETQ. Trimming left V 3 bases short and J 1 base short, with 10 bases between.

This clonotype was seen a handful of times. This chain joins TRBV29-1 and TRBJ2-5, with D maybe TRBD1 (5 bases). This CDR3 contains 11 residues. Germline CDR1 and CDR2: SQVTM and ANQGSEA. Deletions cut 6 bases from V and 9 bases from J, with 14 bases between. The CDR3 reads CSVETDVAQYF. CDR3 sequence (DNA): TGCAGCGTCGAGACAGATGTCGCCCAGTACTTC.

This clonotype was detected many times. The chain couples TRBV27 to TRBJ2-1; D unresolved. CDR1 MNHEY and CDR2 SMNVEV come from the germline V gene (reference sequence). The CDR3 contains 14 residues. Trimming removed 2 bases at V and 0 bases at J, with 5 bases between. The CDR3 nucleotides read TGTGCCAGCAGTTTACATAGCTCCTACAATGAGCAGTTCTTC. The encoded protein is CASSLHSSYNEQFF.

The chain recombines TRBV7-2 with TRBJ1-4; perhaps TRBD1 as D (5 bases). The germline gives CDR1 SGHTA, CDR2 FQGNSA. Trimming removed 5 bases at V and 8 bases at J, with 18 bases between. The CDR3 contains 15 residues. The CDR3 loop is CASSRQQGVGEKLFF. The CDR3 DNA is TGTGCCAGCAGCCGACAGCAGGGTGTCGGGGAAAAACTGTTTTTT.

This chain uses TRBV20-1 with TRBJ2-7; D may match TRBD1 or TRBD2 (6 bases each). CDR3 length: 16 amino acids. The ends were cut back, 0 bases at V and 0 bases at J, with 15 bases in the middle. CDR1 and CDR2 (germline): DFQATT, SNEGSKA (reference sequence). CDR3 coding DNA: TGCAGTGCTAGAGATCTCCGGGGGCGGAACTCCTACGAGCAGTACTTC. It encodes CSARDLRGRNSYEQYF.

This clonotype was counted ten times or more. The chain joins TRBV28 to TRBJ2-4; tentative D call: TRBD1 (6 bases). The CDR3 runs to 17 residues. V was clipped by 5 bases and J by 0 bases, with 17 bases between them. The germline V gene has CDR1 MDHEN and CDR2 SYDVKM. The CDR3 spells CASSLTTGLGAKNIQYF. The DNA for the CDR3 is TGTGCCAGCAGTCTAACCACAGGGTTGGGAGCCAAAAACATTCAGTACTTC.

This clonotype was recorded at least ten times. The V gene is TRBV12-3 or TRBV12-4, the J gene TRBJ1-1; D not certain. Trimming removed 3 bases from V and 6 bases from J, with 11 bases in between. The CDR3 covers 13 residues. CDR3 in DNA: TGTGCCAGCAGTTTCTACAGCAGTTCTGAAGCTTTCTTT. Amino acids: CASSFYSSSEAFF.

The sample holds many counts of this clonotype. The gene calls are TRBV7-9 and TRBJ1-5, with D unclear. V was cut by 3 bases and J by 6 bases, with 6 bases left in between. The CDR3 has 12 residues. Germline V gene data show CDR1 as SEHNR and CDR2 as FQNEAQ (reference sequence). The CDR3 loop reads CASSFGSQPQHF. Written as DNA, the CDR3 is TGTGCCAGCAGCTTCGGCTCTCAGCCCCAGCATTTT. Supplemented by reference TRBV7-9 and TRBJ1-5, the full variable domain reads DTGVSQNPRHKITKRGQNVTFRCDPISEHNRLYWYRQTLGQGPEFLTYFQNEAQLEKSRLLSDRFSAERPKGSFSTLEIQRTEQGDSAMYLCASSFGSQPQHFGDGTRLSIL.

This clonotype was recorded a few times. The genes are TRBV4-3 and TRBJ2-1, with 9 bases aligning to TRBD1. The CDR3 is 16 amino acids. Trimming at V came to 3 bases and at J to 4 bases, leaving 7 bases not matched to a gene. Per the germline V gene, CDR1 is LGHNA and CDR2 is YSLEER. This CDR3 is CASSHSGQGVYNEQFF. For the CDR3, the DNA is TGCGCCAGCAGCCACTCGGGACAGGGAGTTTACAATGAGCAGTTCTTC.

This clonotype was seen a handful of times. The gene calls are TRBV6-1 and TRBJ2-7; 9 bases align to TRBD2. Germline assignment: CDR1 MNHNS and CDR2 SASEGT. The CDR3 extends over 16 amino acids. V dropped 0 bases and J dropped 1; count of bases not matched to a gene: 4. The CDR3 here is CASSEALAGLSYEQYF. In DNA, the CDR3 is TGTGCCAGCAGTGAAGCCCTAGCGGGACTTTCCTACGAGCAGTACTTC.

The V call is TRBV15, the J call TRBJ1-4; unclear D gene. Germline-derived CDR1 and CDR2 are LNHNV and YYDKDF (reference sequence). The CDR3 spans 13 residues. The V end lost 4 bases, the J end lost 5 bases, and 8 bases lay between the germline ends. The CDR3: CATSKRANEKLFF. In nucleotides, the CDR3 is TGTGCCACCAGCAAACGGGCGAATGAAAAACTGTTTTTT.

V gene TRBV7-9 combines with J gene TRBJ1-5; a weak D match, TRBD1 (5 bases). CDR1 is SEHNR and CDR2 is FQNEAQ in the germline V gene (reference sequence). V was clipped by 5 bases and J by 8 bases, with 13 bases between them. This CDR3 is 13 amino acids long. In DNA, the CDR3 is TGTGCCAGCAGCCGGGACGGATTAGAGCCCCAGCATTTT. It translates to CASSRDGLEPQHF.

This clonotype was picked up a small number of times. V is TRBV6-1 and J is TRBJ1-2; tentative D call: TRBD1 (6 bases). The CDR3 runs to 13 residues. Germline CDR1 reads MNHNS; CDR2 reads SASEGT. V was cut by 5 bases and J by 8 bases, with 15 bases left in between. CDR3 nucleotide sequence: TGTGCCAGCAGTATAGACAGGCGGGCAGGCTACACCTTC. Its translation: CASSIDRRAGYTF.

This clonotype was seen ten or more times. J is TRBJ2-1 and V is TRBV3-1, with TRBD1 as a possible D gene (6 bases). Germline loops: CDR1 LGHDT, CDR2 YNNKEL (reference sequence). V was clipped by 0 bases and J by 5 bases, with 11 bases between them. The CDR3 runs to 15 residues. The CDR3 nucleotides read TGTGCCAGCAGCCAAGATGAACAGGGACACAATGAGCAGTTCTTC. Translated, it gives CASSQDEQGHNEQFF.

The rearrangement joins TRBV20-1 to TRBJ2-7; the D gene is possibly TRBD1 (6 bases). Germline V CDR1 and CDR2: DFQATT, SNEGSKA (reference sequence). Trimming removed 2 bases from V and 2 bases from J, with 10 bases in between. The CDR3 has 13 residues. The CDR3 DNA follows: TGCAGTGCTAGACGAAGGGGGACCTACGAGCAGTACTTC. Translated, it gives CSARRRGTYEQYF.

At least ten counts were recorded for this clonotype. The chain links TRBV9 to TRBJ2-3; TRBD1 matches 7 bases. The CDR3 is made up of 14 amino acids. CDR1 and CDR2 from the germline V gene are SGDLS and YYNGEE. Unmatched junction bases numbered 3, after V lost 0 bases and J lost 5 bases. The CDR3 reads CASSVEGARDTQYF. The CDR3 coding sequence is TGTGCCAGCAGCGTAGAGGGGGCCAGAGATACGCAGTATTTT.